This passage covers 23 T cell receptor beta chains from one sample sequenced in a study of graft-versus-host responses after intestinal transplantation. Profiling relied on immunoSEQ multiplex PCR, and the TCRdb table lists in-frame clones only, not all of them. The sample holds about 97,000 clones, 80% to 95% seen once. This specimen consisted of PBMCs, obtained 453 days after intestinal transplant. These receptors originate from a human patient who received an intestinal transplant, so some T cells may come from the graft donor.

This chain uses TRBV6-5 with TRBJ1-2; D perhaps matches TRBD1 (6 bases). Trimming stripped 0 bases from V and 3 bases from J, with 11 bases between. CDR1 MNHEY and CDR2 SVGAGI come from the germline V gene. This CDR3 is built from 15 residues. CDR3 sequence (DNA): TGTGCCAGCAGTTACTCTACGGGGGGGCACTATGGCTACACCTTC. Its translation: CASSYSTGGHYGYTF.

The chain combines TRBV5-4 with TRBJ2-1; the match to TRBD2 covers 9 bases. This CDR3 region has 14 residues. Germline loops: CDR1 SGHNT, CDR2 YYREEE (reference sequence). With V trimmed by 6 bases and J by 4 bases, 5 bases remained unmatched. The CDR3 DNA follows: TGTGCCAGCACTAGAAGCGGGGGGTACAATGAGCAGTTCTTC. Translating it yields CASTRSGGYNEQFF.

V and J are TRBV10-3 and TRBJ1-2; D might be TRBD1 (5 bases). CDR3 size: 13 residues. The germline V gene has CDR1 ENHRY and CDR2 SYGVKD. V dropped 5 bases and J dropped 3 bases, with 10 bases sitting between them. This CDR3 is CAISRGEDYGYTF. CDR3 DNA: TGTGCCATCAGTAGGGGCGAAGACTATGGCTACACCTTC.

The chain combines TRBV20-1 with TRBJ2-3, with D perhaps being TRBD1 or TRBD2 (5 bases each). Trimming took off 1 base at V and 6 bases at J, with 5 bases between the two ends. CDR3 length: 11 amino acids. Per the germline V gene, CDR1 is DFQATT and CDR2 is SNEGSKA (reference sequence). The CDR3 DNA reads as TGCAGTGCTAGAGGGGGGGATACGCAGTATTTT. This codes for CSARGGDTQYF.

V and J are TRBV29-1 and TRBJ1-1; D remains unclear. The CDR3 length is 12 residues. V gave up 4 bases and J gave up 1 base, with 7 bases separating them. The germline V gene has CDR1 SQVTM and CDR2 ANQGSEA. The CDR3 spells CSVGGGNTEAFF. The DNA for the CDR3 is TGCAGCGTTGGGGGAGGGAACACTGAAGCTTTCTTT. Full variable domain (outside the CDR3, taken from reference TRBV29-1 and TRBJ1-1): SAVISQKPSRDICQRGTSLTIQCQVDSQVTMMFWYRQQPGQSLTLIATANQGSEATYESGFVIDKFPISRPNLTFSTLTVSNMSPEDSSIYLCSVGGGNTEAFFGQGTRLTVV.

This clone was seen a single time. The chain employs TRBV5-6 and TRBJ2-7; D possibly corresponds to TRBD1 (6 bases). The CDR3 is 15 residues long. Trimming removed 2 bases from V and 0 bases from J, with 12 bases in between. From germline, CDR1 is SGHDT and CDR2 YYEEEE. The CDR3 bases are TGTGCCAGCAGCTTCTGGAACAGGGACTCCTACGAGCAGTACTTC. Protein product: CASSFWNRDSYEQYF.

The chain has TRBV7-6 and TRBJ1-3; D call uncertain. From germline, CDR1 is SGHVS and CDR2 FNYEAQ. This CDR3 has 13 amino acids. V was trimmed by 5 bases and J by 0 bases, leaving 5 bases between them. CDR3 in amino acids: CASSPNSGNTIYF. The CDR3 nucleotides read TGTGCCAGCAGCCCGAACTCTGGAAACACCATATATTTT.

The rearrangement uses TRBV5-1 and TRBJ2-3, with 10 bases that match TRBD2. Trimming at V came to 4 bases and at J to 0 bases, leaving 5 bases not matched to a gene. Germline V gene data show CDR1 as SGHRS and CDR2 as YFSETQ. The CDR3 is 16 amino acids. CDR3 region: CASSPGLAASTDTQYF. The CDR3 region has the DNA TGCGCCAGCAGCCCCGGACTAGCGGCAAGCACAGATACGCAGTATTTT.

The chain is built from TRBV9 and TRBJ1-1; 8 nucleotides agree with TRBD1. V was pared by 3 bases and J by 3 bases, with 4 bases of the junction left unmatched. This CDR3 contains 14 residues. Germline assignment: CDR1 SGDLS and CDR2 YYNGEE. The chain's CDR3 is CASSAMTGDTEAFF. The CDR3 coding sequence is TGTGCCAGCAGCGCCATGACAGGGGACACTGAAGCTTTCTTT.

The V gene is TRBV29-1, the J gene TRBJ2-2, with D perhaps matching TRBD2 (5 bases). Between the trimmed V and J ends, which lost 6 bases and 4 bases, there was a span of 21 bases. Germline V lookup: CDR1 SQVTM, CDR2 ANQGSEA. The CDR3 spans 16 residues. Here the CDR3 reads CSVGELRGRGTGELFF. The CDR3 nucleotides read TGCAGCGTCGGAGAACTGCGTGGTCGGGGCACCGGGGAGCTGTTTTTT.

This rearrangement joins TRBV5-1 to TRBJ2-7, with 8 bases matching TRBD2. The junction had 2 bases not matched to a gene; V was cut back by 2 bases and J by 4 bases. The CDR3 consists of 13 residues. Germline V lookup: CDR1 SGHRS, CDR2 YFSETQ. The CDR3: CASSFGGGYEQYF. The CDR3 DNA reads as TGCGCCAGCAGCTTTGGCGGGGGGTACGAGCAGTACTTC.

The chain employs TRBV6-1 and TRBJ1-1, with a possible D match to TRBD1 (6 bases). V lost 6 bases, J lost 1 base, and 15 bases lay in between. CDR3 length: 15 residues. The V gene's germline CDR1 is MNHNS and CDR2 SASEGT. CDR3 sequence (DNA): TGTGCCAGCAGCCCGAGGGGGATCGAGAACACTGAAGCTTTCTTT. Its translation is CASSPRGIENTEAFF.

This clone has only one observation. The sample has other DNA sequences that encode this CDR3 too. The chain is built from TRBV5-1 and TRBJ2-2, with 9 positions matching TRBD2. The junction had 3 bases not matched to a gene; V was cut back by 0 bases and J by 6 bases. The CDR3 spans 15 residues. The germline CDR1 and CDR2 sequences are SGHRS and YFSETQ. The CDR3: CASSLVGGGAGELFF. DNA for the CDR3: TGCGCCAGCAGCTTGGTGGGCGGGGGGGCCGGGGAGCTGTTTTTT.

V usage is TRBV5-1 and J usage is TRBJ2-5; unclear D gene. The closer fit of TRBJ2-7 to the DNA end suggests the J call may be wrong. This CDR3 region has 10 residues. Germline-derived CDR1 and CDR2 are SGHRS and YFSETQ. CDR3 residues: CASSLVEQYF. DNA for the CDR3: TGCGCCAGCAGCCTTGTCGAGCAGTACTTC.

The V call is TRBV4-1, the J call TRBJ1-3, with a weak D call TRBD1 (6 bases). The CDR3 has 15 amino acids. Germline V lookup: CDR1 MGHRA, CDR2 YSYEKL. Trimming pared 0 bases from V and 2 bases from J, leaving 8 bases between. In nucleotides, the CDR3 is TGCGCCAGCAGCCAAGATCCAGGGGCTGGAAACACCATATATTTT. Translated: CASSQDPGAGNTIYF.

The chain links TRBV6-5 to TRBJ1-5; D not resolved. The CDR3 length is 13 residues. Germline V gene lookup returns CDR1 MNHEY and CDR2 SVGAGI. V lost 7 bases, J lost 1 base, and 8 bases lay in between. The CDR3: CASKGGSNQPQHF. CDR3 nucleotide sequence: TGTGCCAGCAAGGGCGGGAGCAATCAGCCCCAGCATTTT.

This chain connects TRBV7-9 to TRBJ2-7; 7 nucleotides align to TRBD1. The DNA end lines up better with TRBJ2-1; the J call may be wrong. The CDR3 is made up of 12 amino acids. Germline-derived CDR1 and CDR2 are SEHNR and FQNEAQ (reference sequence). The CDR3 sequence: CASSPDRDEQFF. The CDR3 bases are TGTGCCAGCAGCCCCGACAGGGACGAGCAGTTCTTC.

The chain carries TRBV5-1 and TRBJ2-5, with 9 nucleotides matching TRBD1. Per the germline V gene, CDR1 is SGHRS and CDR2 is YFSETQ. The CDR3 sequence is 16 residues long. The V segment lost 3 bases and the J segment 5 bases; nucleotides outside the gene matches: 11. The CDR3 reads CASSSPVTGGLETQYF. The CDR3, as DNA: TGCGCCAGCAGCTCCCCCGTAACAGGGGGCTTGGAGACCCAGTACTTC.

The rearrangement uses TRBV18 and TRBJ2-2, with D possibly being TRBD2 (5 bases). Trimming removed 3 bases at V and 8 bases at J, with 10 bases between. Germline lookup yields CDR1 KGHSH and CDR2 LQKENI. The CDR3 contains 13 residues. The CDR3 DNA is TGTGCCAGCTCACCGACACGGACTGGGGAGCTGTTTTTT. This encodes CASSPTRTGELFF.

The chain uses TRBV6-5 and TRBJ2-1; the match to TRBD2 covers 10 bases. J lost 1 base, V lost 4 bases, and 4 bases had no gene match. From germline, CDR1 is MNHEY and CDR2 SVGAGI. CDR3 size: 16 residues. This CDR3 reads CASSLSGGASYNEQFF. The CDR3 nucleotides are TGTGCCAGCAGTTTGAGCGGGGGGGCTTCCTACAATGAGCAGTTCTTC.

The chain is built from TRBV29-1 and TRBJ1-4; D perhaps matches TRBD1 (6 bases). Germline V gene data show CDR1 as SQVTM and CDR2 as ANQGSEA. This CDR3 comprises 13 residues. The CDR3 protein is CRNRGDHNEKLFF. For the CDR3, the DNA is TGCAGGAATAGGGGGGACCATAATGAAAAACTGTTTTTT.

The rearrangement joins TRBV5-6 to TRBJ1-5; TRBD1 might be the D (6 bases). Germline V gene sequence: CDR1 SGHDT, CDR2 YYEEEE. The CDR3 contains 15 residues. V was cut by 3 bases and J by 0 bases, with 10 bases left in between. This chain's CDR3 is CASSSGTLSNQPQHF. For the CDR3, the DNA is TGTGCCAGCAGCTCCGGGACACTTAGCAATCAGCCCCAGCATTTT.

The chain has TRBV7-2 and TRBJ1-5, with D possibly matching TRBD1 (5 bases). Trimming left V 2 bases short and J 6 bases short, with 8 bases between. CDR1 is SGHTA and CDR2 is FQGNSA in the germline V gene. This CDR3 is 13 amino acids long. CDR3 nucleotides: TGTGCCAGCAGCTTATTGGGGGGTCAGCCCCAGCATTTT. Its translation is CASSLLGGQPQHF.